A single sample gave rise to the 23 T cell receptor beta chains below, sequenced in a study of neurological immune-mediated disorders. TCRdb processed the 5' RACE reads anew with MiXCR; each CDR3 protein has one entry. The sample lists about 58,000 distinct CDR3 sequences; 2% to 2.5% were seen once. What was sequenced was PBMCs. Receptors originate from a man over 45 with multiple sclerosis.

There are many counts of this clonotype. Written as DNA, the CDR3 is TGTGCCAGCAGTTTATACCCCCCATTAGCGGGGGGGTTGGATGAGCAGTTCTTC. It translates to CASSLYPPLAGGLDEQFF. V is TRBV28 and J is TRBJ2-1, with TRBD2 matching 11 bases. The J segment lost 8 bases and the V segment lost 1 base, leaving 13 bases of the junction unmatched. This CDR3 region has 18 residues. Germline V CDR1 and CDR2: MDHEN, SYDVKM.

Ten or more counts support this clonotype. This rearrangement joins TRBV2 to TRBJ2-1; TRBD2 matches 13 bases. The germline V gene encodes CDR1 SNHLY and CDR2 FYNNEI. After removal of 6 bases from V and 6 bases from J, the junction contained 5 bases not matched to a gene. The CDR3 covers 15 residues. This CDR3 reads CASRVLAGGPNEQFF. The CDR3 coding sequence is TGTGCCAGCAGGGTACTAGCGGGGGGGCCCAATGAGCAGTTCTTC.

This clonotype was counted many times. The chain has TRBV5-1 and TRBJ2-5; D is ambiguous. The ends were cut back, 0 bases at V and 1 base at J, with 4 bases in the middle. Germline V gene lookup returns CDR1 SGHRS and CDR2 YFSETQ. The CDR3 is made up of 13 amino acids. The CDR3 DNA reads TGCGCCAGCAGCTTGGACACCCAAGAGACCCAGTACTTC. Translation gives CASSLDTQETQYF. The complete variable domain, with remaining parts taken from reference TRBV5-1 and TRBJ2-5, reads KAGVTQTPRYLIKTRGQQVTLSCSPISGHRSVSWYQQTPGQGLQFLFEYFSETQRNKGNFPGRFSGRQFSNSRSEMNVSTLELGDSALYLCASSLDTQETQYFGPGTRLLVL.

This clonotype was seen many times. V usage is TRBV4-3 and J usage is TRBJ2-1; 7 positions agree with TRBD1. J lost 10 bases, V lost 4 bases, and 10 bases had no gene match. Germline-derived CDR1 and CDR2 are LGHNA and YSLEER. This CDR3 region has 14 residues. This CDR3 reads CASSLGQQRYEQFF. In nucleotides, the CDR3 is TGCGCCAGCAGCCTGGGACAGCAGCGGTACGAGCAGTTCTTC.

This clonotype has at least ten counts. The V gene is TRBV5-1, the J gene TRBJ1-2; D not certain. The CDR3 length is 13 residues. From germline, CDR1 is SGHRS and CDR2 YFSETQ. V was clipped by 7 bases and J by 4 bases, with 14 bases between them. The CDR3 DNA follows: TGCGCCAGCCGTGTTACAGAGGCCTATGGCTACACCTTC. Translation: CASRVTEAYGYTF.

This clonotype was seen repeatedly, ten times or more. The CDR3 DNA reads TGTGCCAGCTCACCCCCAGGACTAGCGGGGGGCACCGGGGAGCTGTTTTTT. Residues: CASSPPGLAGGTGELFF. This chain connects TRBV18 to TRBJ2-2; TRBD2 agrees at 14 bases. V trimming: 3 bases; J trimming: 4 bases; junction bases outside the gene matches: 4. This CDR3 has 17 residues. Germline lookup yields CDR1 KGHSH and CDR2 LQKENI.

This clonotype showed up many times. The gene calls are TRBV18 and TRBJ1-1; D remains ambiguous. The germline CDR1 and CDR2 sequences are KGHSH and LQKENI. The V end lost 3 bases, the J end lost 6 bases, and 26 bases lay between the germline ends. The CDR3 is 18 residues long. CDR3 sequence reads: CASSPVRPSANHDAEAFF. CDR3 bases: TGTGCCAGCTCACCGGTAAGGCCCAGCGCGAACCACGACGCTGAAGCTTTCTTT.

This clonotype is categorized as medium-sized (0.01 to 0.1%). J is TRBJ2-7 and V is TRBV29-1; no clear D. Germline V gene sequence: CDR1 SQVTM, CDR2 ANQGSEA. Trimming took off 2 bases at V and 0 bases at J, with 2 bases between the two ends. The CDR3 runs 11 residues. The CDR3 DNA reads TGCAGCGTTGAAACCTCCTACGAGCAGTACTTC. Its protein is CSVETSYEQYF.

This clonotype was detected a few times. The rearrangement joins TRBV20-1 to TRBJ1-5; no definite D call. Trimming stripped 5 bases from V and 0 bases from J, with 11 bases between. The CDR3 is 14 residues long. CDR1 and CDR2 from the germline V gene are DFQATT and SNEGSKA (reference sequence). CDR3 DNA sequence: TGCAGTGCTTCGGATGCCGATAGCAATCAGCCCCAGCATTTT. Amino acids: CSASDADSNQPQHF.

This clonotype was counted many times. This chain connects TRBV7-2 to TRBJ1-3, with unresolved D. Trimming shortened V by 1 base and J by 0 bases, and 7 bases separated the two germline ends. CDR3 length equals 15 residues. Germline loops: CDR1 SGHTA, CDR2 FQGNSA. The CDR3 sequence: CASSLVAGSGNTIYF. The CDR3 coding sequence is TGTGCCAGCAGCTTAGTGGCAGGCTCTGGAAACACCATATATTTT.

This clonotype was seen repeatedly, ten times or more. The chain is built from TRBV5-1 and TRBJ2-7; TRBD1 matches 8 bases. J gave up 2 bases and V 3 bases, and 7 bases lay outside the gene matches. Germline V CDR1 and CDR2: SGHRS, YFSETQ. This CDR3 is 15 amino acids long. CDR3 protein: CASSSRPTGAYEQYF. For the CDR3, the DNA is TGCGCCAGCAGCTCACGACCGACAGGGGCCTACGAGCAGTACTTC.

This clonotype has a count of ten or more. The chain combines TRBV7-6 with TRBJ2-3; 8 positions match TRBD1. Germline CDR1 is SGHVS and CDR2 is FNYEAQ. V was clipped by 5 bases and J by 2 bases; unmatched bases: 6. The CDR3 runs to 15 residues. CDR3 region: CASSPRTGNTDTQYF. The CDR3, as DNA: TGTGCCAGCAGCCCAAGGACAGGGAACACAGATACGCAGTATTTT.

This clonotype has at least ten counts. V and J are TRBV12-3 or TRBV12-4 and TRBJ2-3, with 8 bases fitting TRBD1. V was pared by 5 bases and J by 6 bases, with 7 bases of the junction left unmatched. This CDR3 is built from 14 residues. The CDR3 spells CASSLDRDGDTQYF. The CDR3, as DNA: TGTGCCAGCAGTCTGGACAGGGACGGCGATACGCAGTATTTT.

This clonotype was seen repeatedly, ten times or more. This chain links TRBV7-2 with TRBJ2-5; D remains ambiguous. The CDR3 totals 12 residues. Germline lookup yields CDR1 SGHTA and CDR2 FQGNSA. Between the trimmed V and J ends, which lost 3 bases and 1 base, there was a span of 3 bases. CDR3 loop: CASSFGQETQYF. DNA of the CDR3: TGTGCCAGCAGCTTCGGCCAAGAGACCCAGTACTTC.

In its sample, this clonotype was seen many times. The chain uses TRBV9 and TRBJ1-1, with D possibly matching TRBD1 (5 bases). The CDR3 has 14 amino acids. Germline assignment: CDR1 SGDLS and CDR2 YYNGEE. Trimming took off 0 bases at V and 2 bases at J, with 8 bases between the two ends. CDR3 sequence: CASSVGGSNTEAFF. For the CDR3, the DNA is TGTGCCAGCAGCGTAGGGGGCTCCAACACTGAAGCTTTCTTT. The variable domain in full, completed from reference TRBV9 and TRBJ1-1, reads DSGVTQTPKHLITATGQRVTLRCSPRSGDLSVYWYQQSLDQGLQFLIQYYNGEERAKGNILERFSAQQFPDLHSELNLSSLELGDSALYFCASSVGGSNTEAFFGQGTRLTVV.

This clonotype was seen repeatedly, ten times or more. The chain recombines TRBV7-2 with TRBJ1-2, with D hard to call. Germline V gives CDR1 SGHTA, CDR2 FQGNSA. The V end lost 5 bases, the J end lost 4 bases, and 11 bases lay between the germline ends. The CDR3 is 13 residues long. The CDR3 spells CASSDQAFYGYTF. CDR3 coding DNA: TGTGCCAGCAGCGACCAGGCCTTCTATGGCTACACCTTC.

This clonotype was counted many times. This chain uses TRBV3-1 with TRBJ2-7; TRBD1 might be the D (5 bases). V lost 4 bases and J 9 bases, leaving 16 bases between the germline ends. The germline gives CDR1 LGHDT, CDR2 YNNKEL (reference sequence). This CDR3 has 13 residues. The CDR3 loop reads CASSPAGPTRQYF. The CDR3, as DNA: TGTGCCAGCAGCCCCGCAGGGCCGACCCGGCAGTACTTC.

This clonotype was seen many times. The CDR3 sequence: CASSPTGLVLWEQYF. The CDR3 DNA is TGTGCCAGCAGCCCTACGGGACTAGTCTTATGGGAGCAGTACTTC. The chain links TRBV7-9 to TRBJ2-7; 8 nucleotides line up with TRBD2. This CDR3 region has 15 residues. V trimming: 5 bases; J trimming: 7 bases; junction bases outside the gene matches: 13. Germline lookup yields CDR1 SEHNR and CDR2 FQNEAQ (reference sequence).

This clonotype has a count of ten or more. The rearrangement uses TRBV5-1 and TRBJ2-3, with 8 bases fitting TRBD2. The CDR3 totals 16 residues. V gave up 5 bases and J gave up 2 bases; unmatched junction bases: 10. Germline CDR1 SGHRS, CDR2 YFSETQ. The CDR3 DNA is TGCGCCAGCAGTAGCGGGGTACCCCAGCTCACAGATACGCAGTATTTT. It yields the protein CASSSGVPQLTDTQYF.

The V gene is TRBV3-1, the J gene TRBJ2-7, with D possibly TRBD2 on 6 matching bases. The CDR3 is made up of 12 amino acids. V was cut by 8 bases and J by 6 bases, with 14 bases left in between. Germline lookup yields CDR1 LGHDT and CDR2 YNNKEL (reference sequence). The CDR3 DNA reads TGTGCCAGCGGAGGGAGGACGGGCGAGCAGTACTTC. It is translated as CASGGRTGEQYF.

At least ten counts were recorded for this clonotype. V is TRBV12-3 or TRBV12-4 and J is TRBJ2-5; D is uncertain. Trimming cost V 1 base and J 5 bases, with 8 bases left between them. The CDR3 covers 13 residues. CDR3 sequence reads: CASSLGIGETQYF. CDR3 DNA: TGTGCCAGCAGTTTAGGGATAGGGGAGACCCAGTACTTC.

In its sample, this clonotype was seen many times. The chain carries TRBV5-1 and TRBJ2-7; 10 bases match TRBD1. Looked up from germline, CDR1 is SGHRS and CDR2 is YFSETQ. V was pared by 0 bases and J by 2 bases, with 17 bases of the junction left unmatched. The CDR3 is 20 residues long. The CDR3 region has the DNA TGCGCCAGCAGCTTGGGGGCGCCCGGGACAGGGGAGTATCGAACCTACGAGCAGTACTTC. Protein sequence: CASSLGAPGTGEYRTYEQYF.

This clonotype is labeled medium-sized (0.01 to 0.1%). The chain employs TRBV4-1 and TRBJ2-4; tentatively, D is TRBD2 (6 bases). CDR3 length: 17 residues. The V gene lost 1 base and the J gene lost 0 bases, with 13 bases spanning the gap. Germline CDR1 and CDR2: MGHRA and YSYEKL. CDR3 sequence reads: CASSQVSVGLAKNIQYF. DNA of the CDR3: TGCGCCAGCAGCCAAGTTTCCGTGGGACTAGCCAAAAACATTCAGTACTTC.